This record looks at one T cell receptor beta chain sequence and its context. The target antigen is unknown. The sample is drawn from a study of cytomegalovirus exposure and HLA in healthy donors. Study-level findings and limits: Upon later analysis, HLA-associated TCR beta chains proved more clonally expanded than other, equally common chains. Among immune exposure information, only CMV serostatus was available.

The study ran its PCR with 60 Vbeta and 13 Jbeta primers. TCRdb's copy holds only in-frame clones and misses some; the assay was immunoSEQ multiplex PCR. The data hold around 200,000 clones, with more than 70% observed a single time. CDR1 and CDR2 from the germline V gene are LNHDA and SQIVND (reference sequence). J lost 4 bases, V lost 4 bases, and 8 bases had no gene match. This CDR3 has 15 residues. The source material was PBMCs. J is TRBJ2-3 and V is TRBV19; 7 bases line up with TRBD2. This receptor was obtained from a man aged 25 to 40 in good health and CMV-seropositive. CDR3 nucleotides: TGTGCCAGTAGTAGGGCCAGCGGGGCTGCAGATACGCAGTATTTT. This sequence encodes CASSRASGAADTQYF.